The following is a T cell receptor (beta chain) sequence with its context. The target antigen is unknown. The CDR3 runs to 14 residues. Germline loops: CDR1 SGDLS, CDR2 YYNGEE. With V trimmed by 4 bases and J by 7 bases, 8 bases remained unmatched. The sample belongs to a study of cytotoxic CD8 clonotypes in ibrutinib-treated CLL. Overall study results and limits: Clonality (at baseline) was higher than in age-matched healthy donors and tracked circulating CD8+ T-cell counts.

Sequencing was performed with immunoSEQ multiplex PCR; in TCRdb, only in-frame clones are kept and a portion is missing. This table has some 98,000 clones, 70% to 85% appearing once. This specimen was PBMCs, taken after 12 months of ibrutinib treatment. V gene TRBV9 combines with J gene TRBJ2-7; 10 bases line up with TRBD1. The receptor comes from a human donor with chronic lymphocytic leukemia. The CDR3 here is CASSPGTGVGEQYF. The CDR3 nucleotides are TGTGCCAGCAGCCCCGGGACAGGGGTCGGTGAGCAGTACTTC.